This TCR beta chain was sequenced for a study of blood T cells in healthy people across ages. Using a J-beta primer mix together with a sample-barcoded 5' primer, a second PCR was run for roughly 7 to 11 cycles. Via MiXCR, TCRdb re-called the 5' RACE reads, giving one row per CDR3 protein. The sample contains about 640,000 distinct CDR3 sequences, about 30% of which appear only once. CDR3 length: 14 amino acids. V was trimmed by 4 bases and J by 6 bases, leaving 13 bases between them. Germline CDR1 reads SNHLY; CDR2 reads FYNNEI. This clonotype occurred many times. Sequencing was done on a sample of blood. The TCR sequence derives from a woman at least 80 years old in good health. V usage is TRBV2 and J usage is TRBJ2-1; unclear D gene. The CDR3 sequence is CASSAEEWANEQFF. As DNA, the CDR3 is TGTGCCAGCAGTGCTGAGGAGTGGGCCAATGAGCAGTTCTTC.